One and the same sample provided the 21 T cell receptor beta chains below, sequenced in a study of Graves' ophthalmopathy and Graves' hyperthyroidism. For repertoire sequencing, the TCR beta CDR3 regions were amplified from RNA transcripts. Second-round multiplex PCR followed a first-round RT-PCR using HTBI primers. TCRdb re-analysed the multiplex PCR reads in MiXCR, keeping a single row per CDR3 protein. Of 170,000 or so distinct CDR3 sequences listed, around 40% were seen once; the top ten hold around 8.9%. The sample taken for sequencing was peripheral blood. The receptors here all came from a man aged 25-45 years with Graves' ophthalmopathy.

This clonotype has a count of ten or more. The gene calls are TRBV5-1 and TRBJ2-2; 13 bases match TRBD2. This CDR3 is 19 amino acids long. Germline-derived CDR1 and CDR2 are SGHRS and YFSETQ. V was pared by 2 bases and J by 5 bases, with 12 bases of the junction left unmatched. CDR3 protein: CASSLGLAGAAIRTGELFF. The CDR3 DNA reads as TGCGCCAGCAGCTTAGGACTAGCGGGAGCAGCGATAAGGACCGGGGAGCTGTTTTTT.

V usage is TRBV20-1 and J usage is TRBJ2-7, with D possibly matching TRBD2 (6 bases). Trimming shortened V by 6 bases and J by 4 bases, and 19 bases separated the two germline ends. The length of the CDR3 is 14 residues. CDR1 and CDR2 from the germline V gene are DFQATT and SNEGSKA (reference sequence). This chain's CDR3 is CSASRLERWYEQYF. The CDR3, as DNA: TGCAGTGCCTCCCGACTAGAGCGGTGGTACGAGCAGTACTTC.

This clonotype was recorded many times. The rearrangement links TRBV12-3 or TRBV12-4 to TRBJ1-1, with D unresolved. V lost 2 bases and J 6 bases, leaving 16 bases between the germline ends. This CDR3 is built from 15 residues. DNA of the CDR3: TGTGCCAGCAGTTTAAGGGTCCCCAAAGTGGCTGAAGCTTTCTTT. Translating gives CASSLRVPKVAEAFF.

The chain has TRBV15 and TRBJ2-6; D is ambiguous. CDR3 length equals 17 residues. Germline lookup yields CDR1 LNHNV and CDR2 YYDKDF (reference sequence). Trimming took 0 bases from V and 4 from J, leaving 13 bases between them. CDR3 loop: CATSRDGLNPGANVLTF. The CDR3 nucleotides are TGTGCCACCAGCAGAGATGGCCTCAACCCCGGGGCCAACGTCCTGACTTTC.

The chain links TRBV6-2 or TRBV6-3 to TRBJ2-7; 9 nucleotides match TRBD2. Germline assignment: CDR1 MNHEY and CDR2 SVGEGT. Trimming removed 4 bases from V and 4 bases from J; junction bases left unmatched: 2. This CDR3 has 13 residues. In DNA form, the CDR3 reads TGTGCCAGCAGTTTCACTAGCGGGTACGAGCAGTACTTC. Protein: CASSFTSGYEQYF.

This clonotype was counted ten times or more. CDR3 residues: CASSLGPPGTSSGETQYF. DNA for the CDR3: TGTGCCAGCAGCTTAGGACCTCCCGGGACTAGCTCGGGGGAGACCCAGTACTTC. The V and J genes are TRBV11-2 and TRBJ2-5, with 9 bases lining up with TRBD2. This CDR3 comprises 18 residues. Germline lookup yields CDR1 SGHAT and CDR2 FQNNGV. V dropped 1 base and J dropped 5; count of bases not matched to a gene: 14.

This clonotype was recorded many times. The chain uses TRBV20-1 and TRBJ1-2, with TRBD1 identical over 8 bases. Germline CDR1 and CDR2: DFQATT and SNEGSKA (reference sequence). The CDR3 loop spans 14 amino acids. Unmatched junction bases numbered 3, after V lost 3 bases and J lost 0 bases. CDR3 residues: CSARGTGANYGYTF. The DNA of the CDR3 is TGCAGTGCTAGGGGGACAGGAGCTAACTATGGCTACACCTTC.

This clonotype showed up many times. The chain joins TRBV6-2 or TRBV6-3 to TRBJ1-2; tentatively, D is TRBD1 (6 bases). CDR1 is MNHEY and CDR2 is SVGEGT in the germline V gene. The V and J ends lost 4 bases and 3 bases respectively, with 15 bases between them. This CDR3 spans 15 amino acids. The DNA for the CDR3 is TGTGCCAGCAGTTCCCCGGGCGGGGGCGACTATGGCTACACCTTC. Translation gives CASSSPGGGDYGYTF.

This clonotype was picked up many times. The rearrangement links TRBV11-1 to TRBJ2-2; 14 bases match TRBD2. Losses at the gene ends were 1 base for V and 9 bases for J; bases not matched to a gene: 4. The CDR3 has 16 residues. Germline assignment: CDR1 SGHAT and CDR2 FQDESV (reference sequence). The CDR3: CASSLEGLAGARELFF. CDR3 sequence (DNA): TGTGCCAGCAGCTTAGAGGGACTAGCGGGAGCCCGGGAGCTGTTTTTT.

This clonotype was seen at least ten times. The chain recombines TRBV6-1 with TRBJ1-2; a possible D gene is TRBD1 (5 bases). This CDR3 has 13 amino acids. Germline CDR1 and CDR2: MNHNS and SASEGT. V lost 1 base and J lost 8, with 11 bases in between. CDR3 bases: TGTGCCAGCAGTGAAGGGGGCTTTGGAGGCTACACCTTC. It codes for CASSEGGFGGYTF.

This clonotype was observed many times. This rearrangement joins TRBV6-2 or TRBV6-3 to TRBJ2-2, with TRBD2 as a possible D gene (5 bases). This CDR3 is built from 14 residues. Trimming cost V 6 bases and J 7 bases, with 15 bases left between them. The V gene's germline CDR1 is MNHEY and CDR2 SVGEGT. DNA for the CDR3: TGTGCCAGCAGCTTAAGCGGCCGCGTCGGGGAGCTGTTTTTT. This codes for CASSLSGRVGELFF.

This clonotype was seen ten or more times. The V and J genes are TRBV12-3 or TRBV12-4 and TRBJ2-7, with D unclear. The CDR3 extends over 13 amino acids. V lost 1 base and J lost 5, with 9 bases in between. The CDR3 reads CASSLVEVHEQYF. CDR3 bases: TGTGCCAGCAGTTTAGTCGAGGTGCACGAGCAGTACTTC.

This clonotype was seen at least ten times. CDR3 sequence: CASSFLISGANVLTF. In DNA, the CDR3 is TGTGCCAGCAGTTTCTTGATCTCTGGGGCCAACGTCCTGACTTTC. V usage is TRBV28 and J usage is TRBJ2-6, with D uncertain. The V gene's germline CDR1 is MDHEN and CDR2 SYDVKM. CDR3 length: 15 amino acids. V lost 3 bases and J lost 0, with 6 bases in between.

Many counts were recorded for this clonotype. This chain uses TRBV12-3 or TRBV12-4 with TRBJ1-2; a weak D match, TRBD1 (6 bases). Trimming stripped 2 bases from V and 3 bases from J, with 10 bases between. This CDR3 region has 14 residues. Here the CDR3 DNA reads TGTGCCAGCAGTTTACAGGGGCTAGACTATGGCTACACCTTC. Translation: CASSLQGLDYGYTF.

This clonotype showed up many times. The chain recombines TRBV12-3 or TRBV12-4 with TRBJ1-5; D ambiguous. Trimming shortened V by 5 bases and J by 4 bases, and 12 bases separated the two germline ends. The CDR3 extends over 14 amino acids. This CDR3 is CASSPPQSNQPQHF. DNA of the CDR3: TGTGCCAGCAGTCCACCCCAGAGTAATCAGCCCCAGCATTTT.

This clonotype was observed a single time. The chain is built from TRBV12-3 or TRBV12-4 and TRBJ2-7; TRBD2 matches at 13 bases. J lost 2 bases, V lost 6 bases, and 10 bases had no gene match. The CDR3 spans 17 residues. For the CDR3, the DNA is TGTGCCAGCAGCTTCGGACTAGCGGGGGCCCAGACCTACGAGCAGTACTTC. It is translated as CASSFGLAGAQTYEQYF.

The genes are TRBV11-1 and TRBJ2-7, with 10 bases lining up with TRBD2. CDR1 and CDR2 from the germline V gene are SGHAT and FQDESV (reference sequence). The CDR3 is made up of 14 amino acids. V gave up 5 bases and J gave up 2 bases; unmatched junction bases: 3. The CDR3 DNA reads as TGTGCCAGCAGCACACTAGCGGGAACCTACGAGCAGTACTTC. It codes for CASSTLAGTYEQYF.

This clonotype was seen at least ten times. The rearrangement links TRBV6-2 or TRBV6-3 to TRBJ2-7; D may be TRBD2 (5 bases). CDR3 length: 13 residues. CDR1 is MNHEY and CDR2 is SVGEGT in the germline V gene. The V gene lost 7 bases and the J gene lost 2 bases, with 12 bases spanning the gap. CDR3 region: CASKGSATYEQYF. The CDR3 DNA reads TGTGCCAGCAAGGGTAGCGCGACCTACGAGCAGTACTTC.

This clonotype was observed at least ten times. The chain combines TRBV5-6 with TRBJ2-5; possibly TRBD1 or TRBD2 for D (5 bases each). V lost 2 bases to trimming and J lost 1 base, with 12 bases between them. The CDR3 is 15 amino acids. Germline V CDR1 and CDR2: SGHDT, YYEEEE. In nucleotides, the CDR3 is TGTGCCAGCAGCTTCGTACGGGGCCTCCAAGAGACCCAGTACTTC. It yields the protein CASSFVRGLQETQYF. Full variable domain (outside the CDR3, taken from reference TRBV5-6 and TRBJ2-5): DAGVTQSPTHLIKTRGQQVTLRCSPKSGHDTVSWYQQALGQGPQFIFQYYEEEERQRGNFPDRFSGHQFPNYSSELNVNALLLGDSALYLCASSFVRGLQETQYFGPGTRLLVL.

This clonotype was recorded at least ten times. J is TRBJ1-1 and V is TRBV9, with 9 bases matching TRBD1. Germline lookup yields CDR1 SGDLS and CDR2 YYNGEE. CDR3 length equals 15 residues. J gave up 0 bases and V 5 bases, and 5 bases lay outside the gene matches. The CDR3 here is CASSDRDRVNTEAFF. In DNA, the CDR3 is TGTGCCAGCAGTGACCGGGACAGGGTGAACACTGAAGCTTTCTTT.

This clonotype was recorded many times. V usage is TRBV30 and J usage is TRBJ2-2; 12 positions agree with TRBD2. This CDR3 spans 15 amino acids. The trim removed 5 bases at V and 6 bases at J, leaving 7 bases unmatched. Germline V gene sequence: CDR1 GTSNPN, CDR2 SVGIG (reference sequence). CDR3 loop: CAWGGLAGWAGELFF. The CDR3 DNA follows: TGTGCCTGGGGAGGACTAGCGGGATGGGCCGGGGAGCTGTTTTTT.